The source of this T cell receptor (beta chain) is a study of cytomegalovirus exposure and HLA in healthy donors. This CDR3 comprises 19 residues. Deletions cut 5 bases from V and 2 bases from J, with 24 bases between. CDR1 is SGHAT, CDR2 FQNNGV, per germline. The PCR ran on 60 Vbeta and 13 Jbeta primers. Profiling relied on immunoSEQ multiplex PCR, and the TCRdb table lists in-frame clones only, not all of them. Across about 120,000 clones, the top ten clones capture roughly 3.5% of the sample. This sequence joins TRBV11-2 and TRBJ2-2, with D maybe TRBD2 (6 bases). The sample taken for sequencing was PBMCs. The clonotype comes from a man aged 18 to 30 in good health and CMV-seronegative. Written as DNA, the CDR3 is TGTGCCAGCAGCATGCGACTTCTAGCGCGACGGTCTAACACCGGGGAGCTGTTTTTT. Protein product: CASSMRLLARRSNTGELFF.